This entry lists 6 T cell receptor beta chains sequenced from one sample in a study of vaccination and CD4 T cells after COVID-19. These receptors' targets are unknown. As to treatment: roughly 11-day PBMC culture with coronavirus spike peptide pools or control peptides (ViraFEST assay). Cultured CD4+ T cell DNA was sequenced using the Oncomine TCR Beta short-read assay. TCRdb independently ran MiXCR on the PCR reads; one entry per CDR3 protein. This sample has fewer than 15,000 distinct CDR3 sequences, with about 31% found just once. Sequenced sample: cultured CD4+ T cells from blood. Receptors originate from a human donor with COVID-19.

This clonotype was observed a few times. The chain combines TRBV7-9 with TRBJ1-6, with D unresolved. This CDR3 is 13 amino acids long. V lost 5 bases and J lost 7, with 9 bases in between. CDR1 is SEHNR, CDR2 FQNEAQ, per germline (reference sequence). CDR3 protein: CASSRLMNSPLHF. CDR3 sequence (DNA): TGTGCCAGCAGCCGCTTAATGAATTCACCCCTCCACTTT.

The rearrangement links TRBV5-4 to TRBJ2-5; D ambiguous. CDR1 and CDR2 from the germline V gene are SGHNT and YYREEE (reference sequence). The CDR3 totals 15 residues. V shed 5 bases and J shed 0 bases, with 14 bases lying between them. CDR3 sequence: CASSLPSPYQETQYF. In DNA, the CDR3 is TGTGCCAGCAGTTTACCGTCACCGTACCAAGAGACCCAGTACTTC.

The chain recombines TRBV28 with TRBJ2-5; D gene ambiguous. Between the trimmed V and J ends, which lost 2 bases and 1 base, there was a span of 8 bases. This CDR3 is built from 14 residues. CDR1 is MDHEN and CDR2 is SYDVKM in the germline V gene. The CDR3 sequence is CASSLPSPQETQYF. CDR3 coding DNA: TGTGCCAGCAGTTTACCTTCCCCCCAAGAGACCCAGTACTTC. Using reference TRBV28 and TRBJ2-5 for the parts outside the CDR3, the full variable domain is DVKVTQSSRYLVKRTGEKVFLECVQDMDHENMFWYRQDPGLGLRLIYFSYDVKMKEKGDIPEGYSVSREKKERFSLILESASTNQTSMYLCASSLPSPQETQYFGPGTRLLVL.

This clonotype showed up just once. This sequence joins TRBV20-1 and TRBJ2-3; D assignment may be TRBD1 or TRBD2 (7 bases each). V was clipped by 0 bases and J by 3 bases, with 16 bases between them. This CDR3 comprises 16 residues. Germline V gene data show CDR1 as DFQATT and CDR2 as SNEGSKA (reference sequence). CDR3 residues: CSARDPGGGPTDTQYF. The CDR3 bases are TGCAGTGCTAGAGACCCAGGGGGGGGGCCGACAGATACGCAGTATTTT.

The chain joins TRBV6-8 to TRBJ2-3; possible D gene TRBD2, 7 bases. This CDR3 has 16 amino acids. Per the germline V gene, CDR1 is MNHGY and CDR2 is SAAAGT. V shed 6 bases and J shed 6 bases, with 22 bases lying between them. As DNA, the CDR3 is TGTGCCAGCAGCCATAGGGGGGGGGCCCTAATGGATACGCAGTATTTT. Its protein product is CASSHRGGALMDTQYF.

The chain couples TRBV5-1 to TRBJ2-2; 13 nucleotides align to TRBD2. The germline V gene encodes CDR1 SGHRS and CDR2 YFSETQ. CDR3 size: 20 residues. Germline trimming cut 1 base from V and 1 base from J; bases unmatched to any gene: 10. The CDR3 DNA follows: TGCGCCAGCAGCTTGCGGGTGACTAGCGGGGGGCACGAGAACACCGGGGAGCTGTTTTTT. Translated, it gives CASSLRVTSGGHENTGELFF. Together with reference TRBV5-1 and TRBJ2-2, the CDR3 gives the full variable domain: KAGVTQTPRYLIKTRGQQVTLSCSPISGHRSVSWYQQTPGQGLQFLFEYFSETQRNKGNFPGRFSGRQFSNSRSEMNVSTLELGDSALYLCASSLRVTSGGHENTGELFFGEGSRLTVL.